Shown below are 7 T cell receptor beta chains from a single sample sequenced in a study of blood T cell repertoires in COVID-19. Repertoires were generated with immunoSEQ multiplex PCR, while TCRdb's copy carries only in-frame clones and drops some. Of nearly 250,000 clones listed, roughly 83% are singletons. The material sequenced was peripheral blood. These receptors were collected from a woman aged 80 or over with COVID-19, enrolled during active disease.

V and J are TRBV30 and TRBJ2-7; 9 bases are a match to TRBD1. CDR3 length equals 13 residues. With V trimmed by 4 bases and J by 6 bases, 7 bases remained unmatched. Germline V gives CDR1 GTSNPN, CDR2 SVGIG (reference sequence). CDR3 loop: CAWTTGGVPEQYF. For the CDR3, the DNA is TGTGCCTGGACGACAGGGGGTGTGCCCGAGCAGTACTTC.

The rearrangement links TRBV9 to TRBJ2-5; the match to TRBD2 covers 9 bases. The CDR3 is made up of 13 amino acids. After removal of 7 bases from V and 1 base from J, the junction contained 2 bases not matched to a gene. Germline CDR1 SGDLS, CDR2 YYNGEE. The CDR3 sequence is CASGGGVQETQYF. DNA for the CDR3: TGTGCCAGCGGCGGGGGGGTCCAAGAGACCCAGTACTTC.

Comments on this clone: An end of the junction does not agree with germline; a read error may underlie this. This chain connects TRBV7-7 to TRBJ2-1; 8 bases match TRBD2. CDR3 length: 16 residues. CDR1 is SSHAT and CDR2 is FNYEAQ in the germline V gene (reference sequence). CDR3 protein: CASSLGTGGSYNEQFF. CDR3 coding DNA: TGTGCTAGCAGCTTGGGGACGGGGGGGTCCTACAATGAGCAGTTCTTC.

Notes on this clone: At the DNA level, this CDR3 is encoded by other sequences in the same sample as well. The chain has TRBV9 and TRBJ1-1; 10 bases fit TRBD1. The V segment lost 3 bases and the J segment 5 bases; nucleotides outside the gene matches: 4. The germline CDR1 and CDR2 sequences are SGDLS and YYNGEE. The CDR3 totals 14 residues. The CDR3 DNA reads TGTGCCAGCAGCGCACGGGACAGGGGTACTGAAGCTTTCTTT. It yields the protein CASSARDRGTEAFF.

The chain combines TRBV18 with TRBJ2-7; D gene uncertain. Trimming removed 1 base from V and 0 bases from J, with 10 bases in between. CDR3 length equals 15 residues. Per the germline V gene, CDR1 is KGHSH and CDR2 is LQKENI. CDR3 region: CASSPQSLGSYEQYF. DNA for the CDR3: TGTGCCAGCTCACCACAGAGTCTAGGCTCCTACGAGCAGTACTTC.

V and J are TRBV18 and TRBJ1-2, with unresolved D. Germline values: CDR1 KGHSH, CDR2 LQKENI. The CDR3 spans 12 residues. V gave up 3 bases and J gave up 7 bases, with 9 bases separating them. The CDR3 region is CASSPPLSGYTF. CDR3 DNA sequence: TGTGCCAGCTCACCCCCCCTCAGTGGCTACACCTTC.

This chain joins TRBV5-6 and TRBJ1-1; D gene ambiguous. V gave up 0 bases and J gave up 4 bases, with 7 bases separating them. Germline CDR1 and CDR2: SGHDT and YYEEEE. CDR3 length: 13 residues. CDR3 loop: CASSLDYGTEAFF. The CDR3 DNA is TGTGCCAGCAGCTTGGACTACGGCACTGAAGCTTTCTTT.